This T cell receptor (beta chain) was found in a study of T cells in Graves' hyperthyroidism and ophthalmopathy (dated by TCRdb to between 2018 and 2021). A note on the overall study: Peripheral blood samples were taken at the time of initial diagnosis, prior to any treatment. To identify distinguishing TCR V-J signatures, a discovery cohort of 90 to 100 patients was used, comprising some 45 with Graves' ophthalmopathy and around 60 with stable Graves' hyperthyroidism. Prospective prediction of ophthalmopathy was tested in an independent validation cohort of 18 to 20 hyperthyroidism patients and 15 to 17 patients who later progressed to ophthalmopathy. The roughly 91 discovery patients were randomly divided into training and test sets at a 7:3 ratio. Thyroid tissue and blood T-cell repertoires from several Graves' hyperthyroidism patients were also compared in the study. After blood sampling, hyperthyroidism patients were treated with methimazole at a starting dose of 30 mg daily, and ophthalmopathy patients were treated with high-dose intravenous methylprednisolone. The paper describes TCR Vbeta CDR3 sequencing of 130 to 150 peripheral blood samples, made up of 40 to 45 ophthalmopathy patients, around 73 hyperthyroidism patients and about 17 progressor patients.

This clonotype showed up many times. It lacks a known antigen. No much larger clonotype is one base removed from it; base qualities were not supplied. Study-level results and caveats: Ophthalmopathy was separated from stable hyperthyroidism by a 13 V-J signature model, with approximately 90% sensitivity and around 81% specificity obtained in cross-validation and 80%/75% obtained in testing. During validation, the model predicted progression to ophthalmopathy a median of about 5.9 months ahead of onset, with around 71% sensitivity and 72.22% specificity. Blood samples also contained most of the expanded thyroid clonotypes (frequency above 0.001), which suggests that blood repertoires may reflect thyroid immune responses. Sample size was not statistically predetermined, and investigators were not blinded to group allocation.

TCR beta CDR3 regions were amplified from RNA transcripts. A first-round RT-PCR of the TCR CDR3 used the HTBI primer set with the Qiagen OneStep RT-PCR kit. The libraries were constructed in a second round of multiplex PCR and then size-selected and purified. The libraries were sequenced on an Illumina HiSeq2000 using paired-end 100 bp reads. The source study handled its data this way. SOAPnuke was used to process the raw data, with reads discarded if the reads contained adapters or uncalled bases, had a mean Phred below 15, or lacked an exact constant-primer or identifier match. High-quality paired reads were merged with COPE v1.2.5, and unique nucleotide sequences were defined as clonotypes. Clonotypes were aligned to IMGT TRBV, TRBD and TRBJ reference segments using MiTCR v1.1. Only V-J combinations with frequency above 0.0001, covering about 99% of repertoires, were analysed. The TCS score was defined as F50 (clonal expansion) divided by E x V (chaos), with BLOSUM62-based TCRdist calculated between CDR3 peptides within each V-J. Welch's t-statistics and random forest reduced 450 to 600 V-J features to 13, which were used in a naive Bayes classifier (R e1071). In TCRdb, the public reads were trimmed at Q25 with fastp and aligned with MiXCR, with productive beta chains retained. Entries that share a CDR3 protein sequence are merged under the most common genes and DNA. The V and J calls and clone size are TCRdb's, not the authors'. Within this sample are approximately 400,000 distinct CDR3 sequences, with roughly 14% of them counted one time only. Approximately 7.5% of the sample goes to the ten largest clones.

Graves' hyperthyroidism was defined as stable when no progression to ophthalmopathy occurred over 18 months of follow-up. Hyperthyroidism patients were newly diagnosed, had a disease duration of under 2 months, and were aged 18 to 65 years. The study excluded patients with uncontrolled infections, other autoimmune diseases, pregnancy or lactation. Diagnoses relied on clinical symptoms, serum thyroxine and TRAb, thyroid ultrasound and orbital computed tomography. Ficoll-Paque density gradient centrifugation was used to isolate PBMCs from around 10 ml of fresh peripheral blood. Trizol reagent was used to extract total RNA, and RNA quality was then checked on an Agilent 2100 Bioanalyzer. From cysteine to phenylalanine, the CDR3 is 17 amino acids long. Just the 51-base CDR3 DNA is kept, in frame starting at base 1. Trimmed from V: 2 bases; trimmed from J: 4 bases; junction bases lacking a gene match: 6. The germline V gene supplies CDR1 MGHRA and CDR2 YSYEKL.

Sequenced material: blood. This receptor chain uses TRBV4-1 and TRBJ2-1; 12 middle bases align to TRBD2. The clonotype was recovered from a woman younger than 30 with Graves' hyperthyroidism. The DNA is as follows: TGCGCCAGCAGCCAACCTAAGCTAGCGGGGGGGTACAATGAGCAGTTCTTC. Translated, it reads CASSQPKLAGGYNEQFF.